These 11 T cell receptor beta chains originate from one sample sequenced in a study of cytomegalovirus exposure and HLA in healthy donors. A multiplex PCR was run with 60 Vbeta primers and 13 Jbeta primers. Sequencing was performed with immunoSEQ multiplex PCR; in TCRdb, only in-frame clones are kept and a portion is missing. The sample has roughly 120,000 clones; 73% are singletons. What was sequenced was PBMCs. Receptors were obtained from a man aged 40-49 years in good health and CMV-seronegative.

V gene TRBV10-1 combines with J gene TRBJ1-2, with 7 bases lining up with TRBD1. In germline, CDR1 is WNHNN, CDR2 SYGVQD (reference sequence). Trimming took 7 bases from V and 4 from J; bases not matched to a gene: 21. This CDR3 has 18 residues. This CDR3 reads CASIRPRQGLTSFYGYTF. The CDR3 bases are TGCGCCAGCATTCGACCGCGACAGGGATTAACCAGCTTCTATGGCTACACCTTC.

This chain joins TRBV6-5 and TRBJ2-7; D perhaps matches TRBD2 (6 bases). This CDR3 is built from 12 residues. Germline V gives CDR1 MNHEY, CDR2 SVGAGI. Deletions cut 5 bases from V and 7 bases from J, with 12 bases between. The CDR3 spells CASSRIREEQYF. For the CDR3, the DNA is TGTGCCAGCAGTCGAATCCGGGAGGAGCAGTACTTC.

The rearrangement links TRBV4-2 to TRBJ1-6; 8 bases match TRBD1. The germline gives CDR1 LGHNA, CDR2 YNFKEQ. V shed 5 bases and J 8 bases; nucleotides not matched to a gene: 8. This CDR3 is 15 amino acids long. The CDR3 loop reads CASSTLQGGDSPLHF. CDR3 DNA: TGTGCCAGCAGCACCTTACAGGGGGGGGATTCACCCCTCCACTTT.

The chain links TRBV10-3 to TRBJ2-3, with 8 nucleotides matching TRBD1. The germline V gene has CDR1 ENHRY and CDR2 SYGVKD. The CDR3 loop spans 16 amino acids. With V trimmed by 3 bases and J by 2 bases, 7 bases remained unmatched. The CDR3 coding sequence is TGTGCCATCAGTGAAGGTACAGGGGGACCCACAGATACGCAGTATTTT. It yields the protein CAISEGTGGPTDTQYF.

The chain is built from TRBV7-3 and TRBJ2-7; 8 positions match TRBD2. The ends lost 5 bases at V and 0 bases at J; junction bases unmatched: 6. Germline V lookup: CDR1 SGHTA, CDR2 FQGTGA. The CDR3 has 15 amino acids. CDR3 amino acids: CASSPESGSSYEQYF. CDR3 DNA sequence: TGTGCCAGCAGCCCCGAAAGCGGGAGCTCCTACGAGCAGTACTTC.

This clone was seen a single time. The rearrangement links TRBV5-6 to TRBJ2-1; 8 bases match TRBD1. The CDR3 sequence is 14 residues long. With V trimmed by 1 base and J by 7 bases, 4 bases remained unmatched. Germline assignment: CDR1 SGHDT and CDR2 YYEEEE. The CDR3 loop is CASSLWTGLNEQFF. The CDR3 nucleotides read TGTGCCAGCAGCTTGTGGACAGGGTTGAATGAGCAGTTCTTC.

The chain employs TRBV9 and TRBJ2-1; TRBD2 agrees at 9 bases. Trimming at V came to 3 bases and at J to 9 bases, leaving 13 bases not matched to a gene. Germline lookup yields CDR1 SGDLS and CDR2 YYNGEE. CDR3 length: 16 residues. The DNA for the CDR3 is TGTGCCAGCAGCGGGGGGGCTAGCGGGGTGGAGAGTGAGCAGTTCTTC. Translation: CASSGGASGVESEQFF.

This chain uses TRBV4-1 with TRBJ2-5; 8 bases match TRBD2. The CDR3 is 15 residues long. Germline assignment: CDR1 MGHRA and CDR2 YSYEKL. Germline trimming cut 1 base from V and 5 bases from J; bases unmatched to any gene: 6. The CDR3: CASSQGLATGETQYF. As DNA, the CDR3 is TGCGCCAGCAGCCAAGGACTAGCGACGGGGGAGACCCAGTACTTC.

Written as DNA, the CDR3 is TGCGCCAGCAGCTTGAACAGGGGTTCTAGCTATGGCTACACCTTC. It yields the protein CASSLNRGSSYGYTF. The chain employs TRBV5-1 and TRBJ1-2; TRBD1 matches at 7 bases. After removal of 1 base from V and 4 bases from J, the junction contained 7 bases not matched to a gene. Germline-derived CDR1 and CDR2 are SGHRS and YFSETQ. CDR3 length equals 15 residues.

This sequence joins TRBV5-1 and TRBJ2-3, with a weak D call TRBD2 (5 bases). V was clipped by 0 bases and J by 1 base, with 9 bases between them. This CDR3 has 15 residues. CDR1 and CDR2 from the germline V gene are SGHRS and YFSETQ. The CDR3 region is CASSLGGLRTDTQYF. DNA for the CDR3: TGCGCCAGCAGCTTGGGAGGGCTCCGCACAGATACGCAGTATTTT.

In its sample, this clone was seen a few times. V gene TRBV5-5 combines with J gene TRBJ1-4, with D unclear. Trimming cost V 0 bases and J 15 bases, with 12 bases left between them. The CDR3 extends over 12 amino acids. The germline V gene has CDR1 SGHKS and CDR2 YYEKEE (reference sequence). CDR3 amino acids: CASSLGGVPLFF. The CDR3 region has the DNA TGTGCCAGCAGCTTGGGCGGCGTCCCGTTGTTTTTT.